A single sample is the source of the 4 T cell receptor beta chains below, sequenced in a study of molecular identifiers for immune sequencing clone quantification. TCRdb itself ran the PCR reads through MiXCR, one entry per CDR3 protein. The profile shows a few hundred thousand distinct CDR3 sequences, about a fifth of them singletons. Sequencing input: naive CD8+ T cells from blood, with Jurkat cell RNA spiked in. Described subset: FACS-sorted CD8+CD4-CCR7+CD45RA+ naive T cells. These receptors came from a human donor in good health. Some libraries in this study had Jurkat cell RNA spiked in.

This clonotype has just a few counts. The chain couples TRBV4-3 to TRBJ2-6; D possibly matches TRBD1 or TRBD2 (5 bases each). Germline V CDR1 and CDR2: LGHNA, YSLEER. There are 16 residues in the CDR3. Trimming pared 4 bases from V and 0 bases from J, leaving 10 bases between. As DNA, the CDR3 is TGCGCCAGCAGCCGGGGAGACAGCTCTGGGGCCAACGTCCTGACTTTC. Protein: CASSRGDSSGANVLTF.

To note about this clonotype: A much larger clone differs by one base, so this may be a read error. The final CDR3 position lacks the conserved phenylalanine or tryptophan, pointing to a likely read error. The chain has TRBV5-6 and TRBJ2-5; D ambiguous. The CDR3 loop spans 14 amino acids. The V and J ends lost 4 bases and 5 bases respectively, with 15 bases between them. The germline V gene has CDR1 SGHDT and CDR2 YYEEEE. This CDR3 is CASSQAFTQETQYY. The CDR3 DNA sequence: TGTGCCAGCAGCCAAGCCTTTACCCAGGAGACCCAGTACTAC.

The table lists this clonotype with a few counts. This chain uses TRBV11-2 with TRBJ2-3; 9 nucleotides align to TRBD1. The CDR3 spans 19 residues. Trimming took 6 bases from V and 0 from J; bases not matched to a gene: 16. Germline V gives CDR1 SGHAT, CDR2 FQNNGV. The CDR3 nucleotides are TGTGCCAGCAGAACCGGGGACAGGGTCCCGGGTGTTAGCACAGATACGCAGTATTTT. Translating gives CASRTGDRVPGVSTDTQYF.

The chain has TRBV4-3 and TRBJ1-2; 7 nucleotides match TRBD1. V gave up 0 bases and J gave up 0 bases; unmatched junction bases: 4. The CDR3 is made up of 16 amino acids. Germline CDR1 is LGHNA and CDR2 is YSLEER. The CDR3 DNA is TGCGCCAGCAGCCAAGATCTTACAGGGGCTAACTATGGCTACACCTTC. Amino acids: CASSQDLTGANYGYTF.